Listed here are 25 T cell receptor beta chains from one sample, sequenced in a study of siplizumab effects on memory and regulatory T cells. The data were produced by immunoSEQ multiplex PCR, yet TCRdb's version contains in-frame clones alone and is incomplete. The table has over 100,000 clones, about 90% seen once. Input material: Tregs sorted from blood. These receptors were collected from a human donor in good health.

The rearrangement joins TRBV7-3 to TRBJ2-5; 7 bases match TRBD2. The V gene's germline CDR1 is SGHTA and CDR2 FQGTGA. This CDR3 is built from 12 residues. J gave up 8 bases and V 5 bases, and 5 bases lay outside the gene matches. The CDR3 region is CASSPPGGTQYF. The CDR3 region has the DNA TGTGCCAGCAGCCCCCCGGGAGGAACCCAGTACTTC.

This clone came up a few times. The CDR3 sequence is CASSSGDREVLKQYF. CDR3 sequence (DNA): TGCGCCAGCAGCTCGGGGGACAGGGAGGTTTTGAAGCAGTACTTC. V and J are TRBV5-1 and TRBJ2-7, with 9 bases that match TRBD1. This CDR3 contains 15 residues. Germline CDR1 SGHRS, CDR2 YFSETQ. Losses at the gene ends were 3 bases for V and 8 bases for J; bases not matched to a gene: 12.

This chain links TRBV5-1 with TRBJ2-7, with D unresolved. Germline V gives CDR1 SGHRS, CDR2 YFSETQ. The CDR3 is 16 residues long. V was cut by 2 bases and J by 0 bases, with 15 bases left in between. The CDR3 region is CASSFGGSFNSYEQYF. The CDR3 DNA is TGCGCCAGCAGCTTCGGCGGATCATTCAACTCCTACGAGCAGTACTTC. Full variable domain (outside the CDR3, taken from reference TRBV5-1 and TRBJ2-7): KAGVTQTPRYLIKTRGQQVTLSCSPISGHRSVSWYQQTPGQGLQFLFEYFSETQRNKGNFPGRFSGRQFSNSRSEMNVSTLELGDSALYLCASSFGGSFNSYEQYFGPGTRLTVT.

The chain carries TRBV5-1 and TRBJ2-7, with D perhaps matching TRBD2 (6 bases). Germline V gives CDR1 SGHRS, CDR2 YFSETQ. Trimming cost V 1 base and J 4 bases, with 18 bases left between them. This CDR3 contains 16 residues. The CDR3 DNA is TGCGCCAGCAGCTTGCACCCCAATGGGGGGAATTACGAGCAGTACTTC. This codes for CASSLHPNGGNYEQYF.

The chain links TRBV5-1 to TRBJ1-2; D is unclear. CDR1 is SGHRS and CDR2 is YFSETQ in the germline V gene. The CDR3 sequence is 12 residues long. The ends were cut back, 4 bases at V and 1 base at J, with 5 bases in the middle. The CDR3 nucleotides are TGCGCCAGCAGCCCGAATAACTATGGCTACACCTTC. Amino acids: CASSPNNYGYTF.

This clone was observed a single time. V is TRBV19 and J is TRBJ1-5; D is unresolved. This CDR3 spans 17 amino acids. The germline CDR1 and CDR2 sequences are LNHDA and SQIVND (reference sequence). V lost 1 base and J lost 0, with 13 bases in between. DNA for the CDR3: TGTGCCAGTAGTATAGTAAGGAACAGCCCTAGCAATCAGCCCCAGCATTTT. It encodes CASSIVRNSPSNQPQHF.

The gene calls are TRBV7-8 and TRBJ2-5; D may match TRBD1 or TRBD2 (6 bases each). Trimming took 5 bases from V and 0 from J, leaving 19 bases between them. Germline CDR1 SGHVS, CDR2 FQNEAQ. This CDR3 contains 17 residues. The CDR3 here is CASSLPRGAGYQETQYF. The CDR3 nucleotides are TGTGCCAGCAGCCTTCCAAGGGGGGCGGGGTACCAAGAGACCCAGTACTTC.

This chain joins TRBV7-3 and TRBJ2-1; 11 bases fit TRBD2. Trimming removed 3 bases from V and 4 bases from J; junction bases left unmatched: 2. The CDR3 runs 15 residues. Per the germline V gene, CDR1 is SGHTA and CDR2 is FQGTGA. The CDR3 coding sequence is TGTGCCAGCAGCTTGGGACTAGCGGAATACAATGAGCAGTTCTTC. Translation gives CASSLGLAEYNEQFF. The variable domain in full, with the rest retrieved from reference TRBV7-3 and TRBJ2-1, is GAGVSQTPSNKVTEKGKYVELRCDPISGHTALYWYRQSLGQGPEFLIYFQGTGAADDSGLPNDRFFAVRPEGSVSTLKIQRTERGDSAVYLCASSLGLAEYNEQFFGPGTRLTVL.

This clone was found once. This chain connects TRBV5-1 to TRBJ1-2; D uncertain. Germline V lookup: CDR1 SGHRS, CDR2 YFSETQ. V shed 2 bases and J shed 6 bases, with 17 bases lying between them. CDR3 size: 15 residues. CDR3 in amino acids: CASSLVGRFRDGYTF. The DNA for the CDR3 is TGCGCCAGCAGCTTAGTAGGGCGGTTTCGAGATGGCTACACCTTC. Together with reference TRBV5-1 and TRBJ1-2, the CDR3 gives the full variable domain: KAGVTQTPRYLIKTRGQQVTLSCSPISGHRSVSWYQQTPGQGLQFLFEYFSETQRNKGNFPGRFSGRQFSNSRSEMNVSTLELGDSALYLCASSLVGRFRDGYTFGSGTRLTVV.

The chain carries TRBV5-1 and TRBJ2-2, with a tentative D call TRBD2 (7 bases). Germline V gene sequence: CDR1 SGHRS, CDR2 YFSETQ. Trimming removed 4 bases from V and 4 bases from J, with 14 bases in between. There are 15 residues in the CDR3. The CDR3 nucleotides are TGCGCCAGCAGCGGGGGGGCGCGTGTCACCGGGGAGCTGTTTTTT. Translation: CASSGGARVTGELFF. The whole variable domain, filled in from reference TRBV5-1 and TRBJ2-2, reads KAGVTQTPRYLIKTRGQQVTLSCSPISGHRSVSWYQQTPGQGLQFLFEYFSETQRNKGNFPGRFSGRQFSNSRSEMNVSTLELGDSALYLCASSGGARVTGELFFGEGSRLTVL.

The CDR3 sequence is CASSTGQPGEQYF. DNA of the CDR3: TGCGCCAGCAGCACGGGACAGCCTGGGGAGCAGTACTTC. V gene TRBV5-1 combines with J gene TRBJ2-7; 7 bases are shared with TRBD1. Germline lookup yields CDR1 SGHRS and CDR2 YFSETQ. The J segment lost 7 bases and the V segment lost 4 bases, leaving 8 bases of the junction unmatched. The CDR3 sequence is 13 residues long.

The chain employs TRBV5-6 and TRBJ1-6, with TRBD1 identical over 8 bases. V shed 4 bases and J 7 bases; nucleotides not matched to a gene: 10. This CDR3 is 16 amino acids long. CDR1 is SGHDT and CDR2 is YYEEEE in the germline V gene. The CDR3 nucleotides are TGTGCCAGCAGCGGATGGACAGGGATCGGCAATTCACCCCTCCACTTT. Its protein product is CASSGWTGIGNSPLHF.

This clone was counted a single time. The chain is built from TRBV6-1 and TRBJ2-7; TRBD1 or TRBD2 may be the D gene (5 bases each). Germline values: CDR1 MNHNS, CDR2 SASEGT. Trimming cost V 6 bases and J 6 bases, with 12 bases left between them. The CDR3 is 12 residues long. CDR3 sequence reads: CASRGVLGEQYF. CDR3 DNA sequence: TGTGCCAGCAGGGGGGTCCTAGGCGAGCAGTACTTC.

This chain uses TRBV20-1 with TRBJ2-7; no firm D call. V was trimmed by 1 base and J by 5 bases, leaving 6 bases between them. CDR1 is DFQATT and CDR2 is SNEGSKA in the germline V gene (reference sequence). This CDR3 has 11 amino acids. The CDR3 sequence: CSARGIDEQYF. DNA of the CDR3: TGCAGTGCTAGAGGGATTGACGAGCAGTACTTC.

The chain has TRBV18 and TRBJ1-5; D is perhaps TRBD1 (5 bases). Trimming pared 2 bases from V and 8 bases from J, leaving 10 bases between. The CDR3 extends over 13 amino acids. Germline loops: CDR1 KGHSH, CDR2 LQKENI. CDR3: CASSPEGAKPQHF. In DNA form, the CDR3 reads TGTGCCAGCTCACCAGAAGGGGCAAAGCCCCAGCATTTT.

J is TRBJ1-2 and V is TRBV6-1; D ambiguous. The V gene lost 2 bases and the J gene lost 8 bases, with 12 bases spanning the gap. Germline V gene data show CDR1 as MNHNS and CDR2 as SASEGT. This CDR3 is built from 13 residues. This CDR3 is CASSEFGRRGYTF. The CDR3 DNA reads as TGTGCCAGCAGTGAATTCGGCCGGAGGGGCTACACCTTC.

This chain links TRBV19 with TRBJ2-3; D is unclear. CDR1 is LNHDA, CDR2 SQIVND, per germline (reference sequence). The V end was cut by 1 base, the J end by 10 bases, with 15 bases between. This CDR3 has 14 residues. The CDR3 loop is CASSIAGAVGSQYF. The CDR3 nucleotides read TGTGCCAGTAGTATAGCGGGCGCCGTGGGATCGCAGTATTTT.

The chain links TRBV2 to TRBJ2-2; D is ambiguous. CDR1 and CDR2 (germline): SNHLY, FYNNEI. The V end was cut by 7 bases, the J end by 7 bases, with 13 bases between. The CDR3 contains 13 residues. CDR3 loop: CASMTALGGELFF. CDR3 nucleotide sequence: TGTGCCAGCATGACGGCATTGGGCGGGGAGCTGTTTTTT.

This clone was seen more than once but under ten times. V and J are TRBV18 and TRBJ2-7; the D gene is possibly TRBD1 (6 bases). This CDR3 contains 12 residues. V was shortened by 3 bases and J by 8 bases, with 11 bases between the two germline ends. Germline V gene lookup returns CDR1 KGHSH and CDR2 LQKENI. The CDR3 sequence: CASSPDSAQQYF. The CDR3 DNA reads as TGTGCCAGCTCACCGGACAGCGCCCAGCAGTACTTC.

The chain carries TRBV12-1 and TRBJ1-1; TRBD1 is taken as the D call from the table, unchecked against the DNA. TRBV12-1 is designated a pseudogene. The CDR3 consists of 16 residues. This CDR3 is CASSFGRGLGNTEAFF. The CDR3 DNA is TGTGCCAGCAGCTTCGGCAGGGGGCTTGGGAACACTGAAGCTTTCTTT.

CDR3 bases: TGTGCCAGCATCGGGACAGCAATCAAAAACATTCAGTACTTC. Protein: CASIGTAIKNIQYF. V usage is TRBV21-1 and J usage is TRBJ2-4; whether TRBD1, the table's D call, matches the DNA was not checked. TRBV21-1 is recorded as a pseudogene. The CDR3 is 14 residues long.

The CDR3 nucleotides read TGCGCCAGCAGCTTGGCCGGTACAGGGCGATACGAGCAGTACTTC. Translation: CASSLAGTGRYEQYF. This chain uses TRBV5-1 with TRBJ2-7; D possibly corresponds to TRBD1 (6 bases). Germline lookup yields CDR1 SGHRS and CDR2 YFSETQ. The ends were cut back, 0 bases at V and 4 bases at J, with 14 bases in the middle. This CDR3 is 15 amino acids long.

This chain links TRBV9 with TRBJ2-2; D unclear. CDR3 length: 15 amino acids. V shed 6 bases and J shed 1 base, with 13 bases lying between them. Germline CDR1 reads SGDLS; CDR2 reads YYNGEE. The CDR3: CASNEPAKNTGELFF. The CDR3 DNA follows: TGTGCCAGCAACGAACCGGCCAAGAACACCGGGGAGCTGTTTTTT.

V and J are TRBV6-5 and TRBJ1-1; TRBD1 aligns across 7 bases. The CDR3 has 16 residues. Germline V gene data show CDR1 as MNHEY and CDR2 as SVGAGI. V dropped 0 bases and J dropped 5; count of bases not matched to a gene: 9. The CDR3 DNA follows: TGTGCCAGCAGTTACTCGAGACAGGGATGGGGTACTGAAGCTTTCTTT. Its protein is CASSYSRQGWGTEAFF.

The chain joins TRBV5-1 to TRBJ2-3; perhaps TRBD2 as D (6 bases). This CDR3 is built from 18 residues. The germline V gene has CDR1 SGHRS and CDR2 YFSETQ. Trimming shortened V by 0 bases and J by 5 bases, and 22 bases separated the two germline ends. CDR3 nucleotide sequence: TGCGCCAGCAGCTTGGAATCCCCAGGCGGGATGTGGGGAGATACGCAGTATTTT. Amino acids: CASSLESPGGMWGDTQYF.